This T cell receptor beta chain was recorded in a study of blood T cells in healthy people across ages. This clonotype was seen only a few times. A sample-barcoded 5' primer and a J-beta primer mix were used in a second PCR of roughly 6 to 11 cycles. TCRdb recomputed calls from the 5' RACE reads with MiXCR, one row per CDR3 protein. The profile shows around 1.5 million distinct CDR3 sequences, roughly 60% of them singletons. This CDR3 comprises 13 residues. The V and J ends lost 2 bases and 7 bases respectively, with 6 bases between them. The germline V gene encodes CDR1 SNHLY and CDR2 FYNNEI. Material for sequencing was blood. The receptor was derived from a man between 18 and 35 years old in good health. The chain employs TRBV2 and TRBJ1-6; D remains unclear. The CDR3 loop reads CASSEYGNSPLHF. CDR3 bases: TGTGCCAGCAGTGAATACGGGAATTCACCCCTCCACTTT.